This TCR beta chain comes out of a study of shared clonotypes between healthy human individuals. Study-wide results and caveats: The donor pool, a small one, limited the genetic and exposure-history diversity represented.

Germline trimming cut 7 bases from V and 0 bases from J; bases unmatched to any gene: 2. Germline CDR1 and CDR2: MNHEY and SVGAGI. The CDR3 is 13 amino acids. Remarks on this clone: As yet, its antigen is unknown.

Here immunoSEQ multiplex PCR was the method, and the copy in TCRdb shows in-frame clones only, minus some. Found here are about 1 million clones, about 75% of them singletons; the top ten hold less than 1.5%. The chain couples TRBV6-5 to TRBJ1-1, with 7 bases lining up with TRBD1. The source is a man between 18 and 35 years old in good health. The sample taken for sequencing was memory CD4+ T cells sorted from blood. Regarding subset: CD45RA-negative fraction. The CDR3 reads CASKGQMNTEAFF. CDR3 nucleotide sequence: TGTGCCAGCAAGGGACAGATGAACACTGAAGCTTTCTTT.